The following is a TCR beta chain sequence with its context. Its antigen has not been determined. No base-level quality is on record; no much larger clone is a single base apart. The cohort consisted of 600 to 750 healthy bone marrow donors. All cohort members were sampled while nominally healthy, although unrecorded immune exposures were likely present. The donor was CMV seronegative and was included in the group of approximately 350 seronegative cohort members. A peripheral blood sample was provided by each donor, and peripheral blood mononuclear cells were used for TCR beta sequencing. The Qiagen DNeasy Blood Extraction Kit was used to extract genomic DNA from the blood cell samples. Library preparation used the immunoSEQ multiplex PCR assay. A mixture of 60 forward primers for TCR Vbeta segments and 13 reverse primers for TCR Jbeta segments was used in the multiplex PCR. Amplification of the CDR3 region of rearranged TCR beta genes was performed with a multiplex PCR assay on genomic DNA. The Illumina HiSeq System was used to sequence the amplified TCR beta libraries as 87-base-pair reads. The study's own analysis went as follows. In a later analysis, some 80 million unique TCR beta chains were counted across the approximately 640 repertoires, and around 10 million of these chains were shared by at least two donors. Raw reads were error-corrected and collapsed into unique sequences with a nearest-neighbor algorithm that merged closely related sequences to remove PCR and sequencing errors. CDR3 sequences were aligned to IMGT reference sequences to assign V, D and J gene segments. For a sequence to be retained, a match of at least six nucleotides was required to both a V gene segment and a J gene segment. Rearrangements were classified as productive when the CDR3 lacked stop codons and remained in frame with V and J, and all other rearrangements were classified as non-productive. Following IMGT convention, CDR3 was defined as the stretch from the second conserved V-encoded cysteine to the conserved J-encoded phenylalanine. The earlier analysis of 500 to 750 of the donors excluded any sequence lacking an unambiguous match to a single V gene segment. An earlier analysis of 500 to 600 of the donors classified V segments as functional when productive rearrangements were above 56.7% and as segregating when the standard deviation between donors was above 5%. A statistical classification framework was built for diagnosing cytomegalovirus status from the catalog of TCR beta chain sequences. V and J gene assignment, in a later analysis, came from comparing TCR nucleotide sequences with IMGT/GENE-DB human TR gene sequences. In a later analysis, CDR3 sequences and most-parsimonious VDJ recombination scenarios were assigned using the TCRdist pipeline. In a later analysis, every TCR beta chain was defined by the combination of its CDR3 amino acid sequence and its V-gene family, and reads without a unique V-gene family were dropped. To address suspected cross-contamination and a sequencing artifact, a later analysis removed several hundred highly shared, low-generation-probability nucleotide sequences. A later analysis calculated a clonal expansion index for each public chain from normalized within-repertoire ranks of inferred template counts. Generation probabilities in a later analysis came from a VDJ recombination model fitted to out-of-frame rearrangements, and those results were checked against IGoR. In a later analysis, TCR-TCR, TCR-HLA and TCR-CMV co-occurrence was scored with hypergeometric tests, and a repertoire-size bias correction was applied to TCR pairs. In a later analysis, false discovery rates were estimated by permuting HLA or CMV assignments 20 times. In a later analysis, co-occurring TCRs were grouped using DBSCAN, and TCRdist sequence similarity was added for clustering within HLA-allele-positive subsets. For co-occurrence clustering, repertoires with fewer than 30,000 or more than 120,000 public chains were excluded, along with four to six repertoires with anomalous nucleotide sharing. The table was pulled from immuneACCESS by TCRdb, which kept in-frame rearrangements only. Such tables lose some clones; where checked, under half of the loss comes from unresolved V genes, and the rest has no known cause. The DNA gave D and trimming, while V, J and clone size come from that table. For this sample the table gives 170,000 or so clones, of which 84% were detected only once. Under 2% of the sample belongs to the ten largest clones.

The germline V gene specifies MDHEN as CDR1 and SYDVKM as CDR2. The CDR3 measures 13 amino acids from cysteine to phenylalanine. The DNA shown is the 39-base CDR3, in frame from base 1. V lost 6 bases and J lost 13 bases, and the count of bases not matched to a germline gene is 6. This sample was taken from a study of cytomegalovirus exposure and HLA in healthy donors listed by TCRdb under 2017. Concerning the study at large: An earlier analysis of some 550 of the donors reported about 290 Gb of sequence data and 100 million to 130 million unique TCR beta sequences from roughly 200 million T cells. Both class I and class II loci were covered by HLA typing, at four-digit resolution. Along with the roughly 670-subject first cohort, a separate validation cohort of around 110 different subjects was used. A later analysis re-examined previously published TCR beta repertoires from 610 or so donors and added high-resolution HLA genotyping to investigate patterns of TCR occurrence. The later analysis used no new phenotypic data to find candidate immune exposures, relying instead on TCR beta sequences and their occurrence across donors. Across 300 to 400 genotyped donors of the cohort, an average of about 240,000 unique TCR beta nucleotide sequences per donor were sequenced, and roughly 20% of those sequences were non-productive. Four to six DR-DQ haplotypes were handled as single units for association and clustering, since linkage in the cohort was strong. The study aimed to test whether cataloging public T cell receptors could reveal signatures of past pathogen exposure. In a later genetic analysis, genome-wide SNP genotypes for 398 of the 666 donors were used, and that subset was treated as a discovery cohort. Alongside the repertoire data, information on donor age, sex, ethnicity and CMV serostatus was compiled. To decide whether each TCR beta V gene segment behaved as functional or pseudogenic, an earlier analysis of some 580 of the donors relied on high-throughput TCR beta sequencing. An early release that covered roughly 600 HLA-typed donors contained approximately 290 gigabases of sequencing data and roughly 84 million unique TCR sequences. To predict cytomegalovirus infection status, the study brought together high-throughput TCR immunosequencing, statistical association of individual TCRs with disease status, and machine learning. The genetic ancestry cluster associated with self-reported Caucasian donors included 65% to 90% of the 300 to 450 genotyped donors. The number of donors typed differed by locus, with roughly 620-630 for A, B, C, DRB1 and DQB1, roughly 520 for DQA1, 606 for DPA1, and 472 for DPB1. Every repertoire in the discovery cohort had been generated on one and the same sequencing platform. The T cell repertoires of 666 subjects were profiled by immunosequencing and related to cytomegalovirus serostatus. Overall study outcomes, separate from this receptor: A further reported finding was that TCR beta sequences accurately predicted the HLA-A and HLA-B alleles for most subjects in the first cohort. A cluster of highly shared sequence variants was judged likely to represent a technical artifact of the sequencing pipeline. Most TCR sequences were observed very rarely across donors, whereas some public TCRs were present in many individuals. A later analysis found that TCR association rates varied across HLA loci, with DRB1 alleles showing the most associated TCRs and HLA-C alleles the fewest. Compared with the approximately 720-donor mean, donors in an Asian-associated ancestry cluster had fewer N-insertions in productive TCRs, according to a later genetic analysis. HLA typing was unavailable for some donors at each locus, so association tests used only the typed subset. Some IMGT-functional V segments, including TRBV6-2 and TRBV6-3, could not be distinguished by the 87-base-pair reads and were therefore excluded. It was suggested by the authors that the approach could potentially be generalized to other disease states and immunological phenotypes. The earlier analysis of almost 600 of the donors excluded about 16 rarely observed V segments, including chromosome 9 orphons, because counts were too low. A later analysis found that HLA-associated TCR beta chains were more clonally expanded and had lower generation probabilities than equally common non-associated chains. When HLA alleles, especially DR and DQ, strongly co-occurred, TCR associations were difficult to assign to individual alleles. Broadly in line with IMGT annotations, most TCR beta V segments showed up in productive rearrangements about 90% or about 30% of the time in an earlier analysis of around 550 of the donors. Cytomegalovirus status was reported to be diagnosed by the classifier with high specificity and sensitivity in both the original and validation cohorts. In a later analysis, around 17,000 TCR beta sequences were associated with specific HLA alleles at a false discovery rate of 0.05. Correlated functional status among segregating V segments might be attributable to linkage disequilibrium, but an unknown experimental factor could not be ruled out. Roughly uniform sequencing depth across donors was assumed in presence/absence analyses, although this assumption may not hold. According to a later analysis, parvovirus B19, influenza, CMV and Epstein-Barr virus appeared linked to several top co-occurrence clusters. Only TCR beta chains were sequenced in this cohort, and the absence of alpha or paired-chain data limited detectable features. A later genetic analysis associated a missense DCLRE1C variant with V-gene and J-gene trimming of TCR beta chains, and an independent cohort replicated the association. A few of the identified cytomegalovirus-associated TCR beta chains were confirmed in vitro to be specific for cytomegalovirus antigens. According to a later analysis, most CMV-associated TCR beta chains appeared to be HLA-restricted, and the HLA associations seemed to be driven largely by CMV exposure. The study gave a list of about 170 TCR beta chains associated with cytomegalovirus. For the cohort, immune exposure information was limited to CMV serostatus.

The sequenced sample consisted of PBMCs. The TCR was taken from a man aged 18 to 30 in good health and CMV-seronegative. The V and J segments used are TRBV28 and TRBJ2-3; TRBD2 matches 14 bases in the middle. The DNA is as follows: TGTGCCAGCAGACGACTAGCGGGAGGGCCGGAGTATTTT. This encodes CASRRLAGGPEYF. With the rest looked up from the reference TRBV28 and TRBJ2-3 genes rather than sequenced, the full variable domain is DVKVTQSSRYLVKRTGEKVFLECVQDMDHENMFWYRQDPGLGLRLIYFSYDVKMKEKGDIPEGYSVSREKKERFSLILESASTNQTSMYLCASRRLAGGPEYFGPGTRLTVL.